This T cell receptor beta chain was captured by sequencing in a study of post-analysis software for immune sequencing data. Study-wide results and limits: Patients showed TRBV5-6, TRBV5-1 and TRBV20-1 among a few TRBV segments more frequent than in controls. By F measure, samples from a shared preparation batch strongly co-clustered. Controls' normalized Chao1 diversity significantly exceeded that of multiple sclerosis patients.

V was clipped by 0 bases and J by 2 bases; unmatched bases: 2. There are 15 residues in the CDR3. Germline CDR1 and CDR2: MGHRA and YSYEKL. The authors incorporated unique molecular identifiers into the TCR beta cDNA libraries. Input of roughly 0.95 to 11 million T cells yielded hundreds of thousands of cDNA molecules. From the PCR reads, TCRdb called clonotypes with MiXCR, one entry per CDR3 protein. The profile shows roughly 600,000 distinct CDR3 sequences, around 47% of them singletons. This clonotype was observed a handful of times. Its matching antigen is unknown. This TCR derives from a girl aged 5-17 years with multiple sclerosis. What was sequenced was blood. The chain carries TRBV4-1 and TRBJ2-5, with 8 positions matching TRBD2. The DNA of the CDR3 is TGCGCCAGCAGCCAAGAGCGGGAGGCTCAAGAGACCCAGTACTTC. Translating gives CASSQEREAQETQYF.